This TCR beta chain derives from a study of blood T cell repertoires in COVID-19. As processed by the authors: Amplification of reference gene primers provided the estimated nucleated cell counts. Using immunoSEQ multiplex PCR, the repertoire was profiled, and TCRdb retains in-frame clones only, with some absent. The V and J calls and clone size come from that table; D and trimming were worked out from the DNA. The sample records about 410,000 clones, 80% to 90% being singletons. Germline lookup yields CDR1 SNHLY and CDR2 FYNNEI. This CDR3 comprises 14 residues. With V trimmed by 2 bases and J by 4 bases, 2 bases remained unmatched.

Material for sequencing was peripheral blood. This TCR was sampled from a woman aged 25 to 39 with active or convalescent COVID-19. The chain has TRBV2 and TRBJ1-2, with 9 nucleotides matching TRBD1. The CDR3 bases are TGTGCCAGCAGTGAAAGGGACAGGGCCTATGGCTACACCTTC. Translated, it gives CASSERDRAYGYTF.